Below are 8 T cell receptor beta chains sequenced from a single sample in a study of regulatory T cells in long-lasting Graves disease. Noted time point: persistent/refractory GD, antithyroid drugs over 5 years with positive TRAb. PBMC RNA was the source of the TCR library. Arm-PCR of CDR3 regions and iRepertoire HTBI primers were the basis on which TCR beta libraries were built. Each CDR3 protein gets one entry after TCRdb re-called the multiplex PCR reads with MiXCR. The sample shows 500,000 to 800,000 distinct CDR3 sequences, 30% of them seen only once. Sequencing was performed on peripheral blood mononuclear cells (PBMCs), taken when the disease was refractory, from a patient treated with antithyroid drugs. These receptors came from a female donor with Graves disease.

CDR3 amino acids: CASSELAGGQPQHF. The CDR3 nucleotides are TGTGCCAGCAGTGAATTGGCAGGAGGGCAGCCCCAGCATTTT. The chain combines TRBV25-1 with TRBJ1-5; no reliable D call. Per germline, CDR1 MGHDK and CDR2 SYGVNS. Trimming removed 1 base from V and 7 bases from J, with 11 bases in between. The CDR3 length is 14 residues.

This clonotype is a singleton in its sample. The rearrangement uses TRBV14 and TRBJ1-2, with D possibly matching TRBD1 (5 bases). In germline, CDR1 is SGHDN, CDR2 FVKESK. The CDR3 is 14 residues long. V lost 1 base and J 8 bases, leaving 14 bases between the germline ends. As DNA, the CDR3 is TGTGCCAGCAGCCAAGTTGGCAGGGAGGGCGGCTACACCTTC. Translating gives CASSQVGREGGYTF.

The sample holds a few counts of this clonotype. V gene TRBV6-9 combines with J gene TRBJ1-6; maybe TRBD1 (5 bases). The V end was cut by 4 bases, the J end by 4 bases, with 11 bases between. Germline CDR1 reads MNHGY; CDR2 reads SVAAGI. CDR3 size: 15 residues. This CDR3 reads CASSLTRVYNSPLHF. The CDR3 DNA follows: TGTGCCAGCAGTTTAACCAGGGTTTATAATTCACCCCTCCACTTT.

The gene calls are TRBV9 and TRBJ1-1; weak D call: TRBD1 (6 bases). There are 15 residues in the CDR3. Trimming took 0 bases from V and 4 from J, leaving 13 bases between them. CDR1 is SGDLS and CDR2 is YYNGEE in the germline V gene. The chain's CDR3 is CASSVEPGAGTEAFF. The DNA of the CDR3 is TGTGCCAGCAGCGTAGAGCCGGGGGCTGGCACTGAAGCTTTCTTT.

This chain links TRBV11-2 with TRBJ1-2; 7 nucleotides match TRBD1. The germline CDR1 and CDR2 sequences are SGHAT and FQNNGV. The V gene end was trimmed by 2 bases and the J gene end by 4 bases; junction bases not matched to a gene: 10. This CDR3 has 16 amino acids. The CDR3 loop is CASSLTRGGAGYGYTF. The CDR3 DNA is TGTGCCAGCAGCTTAACTCGAGGGGGCGCGGGCTATGGCTACACCTTC.

This clonotype was observed a few times. The V gene is TRBV20-1, the J gene TRBJ1-3, with no clear D. CDR1 is DFQATT, CDR2 SNEGSKA, per germline (reference sequence). V was pared by 7 bases and J by 0 bases, with 13 bases between. The CDR3 runs 14 residues. This CDR3 reads CSVIGPFSGNTIYF. The DNA for the CDR3 is TGCAGTGTTATAGGGCCTTTCTCTGGAAACACCATATATTTT.

About this clonotype: Compared with germline, one end of the junction differs, possibly owing to a read error. V is TRBV5-1 and J is TRBJ1-1; TRBD1 agrees at 7 bases. Looked up from germline, CDR1 is SGHRS and CDR2 is YFSETQ. The CDR3 totals 17 residues. The CDR3 region has the DNA TGCGCCAGCGGCTTGGGAATCCGTGACAGGGTTTTTGCTGAAGCTTTCTTT. This translates into CASGLGIRDRVFAEAFF.

This clonotype showed up many times. This may arise from a read error, as a much more abundant clone is one base away. The V call is TRBV28, the J call TRBJ1-2; no definite D call. Germline V gives CDR1 MDHEN, CDR2 SYDVKM. The CDR3 covers 12 residues. Trimming took 2 bases from V and 4 from J, leaving 5 bases between them. In nucleotides, the CDR3 is TGTGCCAGCAGTTTAGGGGTCTATGGCTACACCTTC. As protein: CASSLGVYGYTF.